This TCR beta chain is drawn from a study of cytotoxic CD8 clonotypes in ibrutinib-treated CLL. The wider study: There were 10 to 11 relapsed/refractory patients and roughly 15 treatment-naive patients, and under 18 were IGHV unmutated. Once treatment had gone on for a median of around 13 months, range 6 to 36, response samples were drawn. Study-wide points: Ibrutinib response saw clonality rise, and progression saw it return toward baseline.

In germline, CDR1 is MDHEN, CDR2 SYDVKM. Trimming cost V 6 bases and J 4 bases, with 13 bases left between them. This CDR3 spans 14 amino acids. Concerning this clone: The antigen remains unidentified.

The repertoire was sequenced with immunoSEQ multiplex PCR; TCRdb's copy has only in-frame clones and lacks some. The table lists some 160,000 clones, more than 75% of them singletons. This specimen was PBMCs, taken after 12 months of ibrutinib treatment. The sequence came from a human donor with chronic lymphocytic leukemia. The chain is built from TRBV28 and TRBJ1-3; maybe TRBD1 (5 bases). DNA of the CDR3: TGTGCCAGCAGGCCTCTCGAGGGGGGAAACACCATATATTTT. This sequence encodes CASRPLEGGNTIYF.